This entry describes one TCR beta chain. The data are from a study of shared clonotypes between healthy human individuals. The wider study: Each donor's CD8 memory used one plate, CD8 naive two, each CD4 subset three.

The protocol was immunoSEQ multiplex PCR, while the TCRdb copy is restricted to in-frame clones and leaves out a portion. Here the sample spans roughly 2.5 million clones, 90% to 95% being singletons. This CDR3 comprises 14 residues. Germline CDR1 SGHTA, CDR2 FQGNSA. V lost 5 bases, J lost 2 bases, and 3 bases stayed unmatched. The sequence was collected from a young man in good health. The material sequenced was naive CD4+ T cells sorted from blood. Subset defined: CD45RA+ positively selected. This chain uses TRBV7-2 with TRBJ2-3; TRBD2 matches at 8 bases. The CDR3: CASSRTSNTDTQYF. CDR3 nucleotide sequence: TGTGCCAGCAGCAGGACTAGCAACACAGATACGCAGTATTTT.